This TCR beta chain was recovered during a study of response to subunit inactivated influenza vaccine. TCRdb re-analysed the RT-PCR reads in MiXCR, keeping a single row per CDR3 protein. The sample lists a few hundred thousand distinct CDR3 sequences, 12% to 15% occurring once. The V end was cut by 0 bases, the J end by 1 base, with 11 bases between. This CDR3 is 16 amino acids long. The germline CDR1 and CDR2 sequences are SGHRS and YFSETQ. This sequence originates from a man over 45 who received an inactivated influenza vaccine. This sample comprised PBMCs from blood, obtained approximately 12 days after vaccination. This chain connects TRBV5-1 to TRBJ2-1; D may be TRBD1 (6 bases). The CDR3 spells CASSLGDTRSYNEQFF. The CDR3 DNA is TGCGCCAGCAGCTTGGGGGACACCAGGTCCTACAATGAGCAGTTCTTC.